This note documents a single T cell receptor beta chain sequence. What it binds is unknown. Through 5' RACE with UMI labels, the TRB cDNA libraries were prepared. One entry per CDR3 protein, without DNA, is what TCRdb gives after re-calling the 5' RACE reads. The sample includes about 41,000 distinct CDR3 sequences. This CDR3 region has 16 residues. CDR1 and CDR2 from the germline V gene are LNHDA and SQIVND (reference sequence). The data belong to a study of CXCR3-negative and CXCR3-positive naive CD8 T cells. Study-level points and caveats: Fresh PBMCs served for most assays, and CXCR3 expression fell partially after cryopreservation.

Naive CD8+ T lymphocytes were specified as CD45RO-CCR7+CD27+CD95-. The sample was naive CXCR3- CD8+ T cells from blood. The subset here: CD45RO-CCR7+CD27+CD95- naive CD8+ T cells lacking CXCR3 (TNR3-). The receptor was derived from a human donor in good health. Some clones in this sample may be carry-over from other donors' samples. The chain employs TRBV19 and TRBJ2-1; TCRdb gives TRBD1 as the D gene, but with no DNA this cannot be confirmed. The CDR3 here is CASSILGGSSYNEQFF.